This T cell receptor (beta chain) comes out of a study of shared clonotypes between healthy human individuals. Overall study context: Serving as donors were a couple of women and three men, whose ages spanned 18 to 49.

In the case of this clone: One junction end does not reproduce the germline sequence, and a read error may be involved.

It was about 190 ng DNA, 33,000 or so T cell genomes, that sorted-subset replicate PCRs used. Produced via immunoSEQ multiplex PCR; TCRdb's table is partial and in-frame only. In the table there are about 2 million clones, roughly 94% of which are singletons. The naive CD8 subset, CD45RO-negative cells positively selected for CCR7, excluded terminally differentiated effector memory CD45RA+ cells. This CDR3 spans 14 amino acids. Germline assignment: CDR1 SSHAT and CDR2 FNYEAQ (reference sequence). The sequenced sample consisted of naive CD8+ T cells sorted from blood. The source is a man aged 18 to 29 in good health. V is TRBV7-7 and J is TRBJ2-3; 7 bases match TRBD2. The CDR3 coding sequence is TGTGCTAGCAGCTTACTCGGGGGGACAGATACGCAGTATTTT. Residues: CASSLLGGTDTQYF.